The 32 T cell receptor beta chains below all came from one sample that was sequenced in a study of blood T cell repertoires in COVID-19. Assay used: immunoSEQ multiplex PCR; TCRdb lists only in-frame clones, some missing. The sample carries around 35,000 clones, approximately 91% recorded once. The sample taken for sequencing was peripheral blood. These receptors came from a human donor in a cohort sampled during active COVID-19.

The chain joins TRBV11-2 to TRBJ1-1; D ambiguous. This CDR3 is 15 amino acids long. The V end was cut by 5 bases, the J end by 0 bases, with 13 bases between. Germline loops: CDR1 SGHAT, CDR2 FQNNGV. CDR3 nucleotides: TGTGCCAGCAGCCTAAGCGAGGGCATGAACACTGAAGCTTTCTTT. Its protein product is CASSLSEGMNTEAFF.

V and J are TRBV30 and TRBJ2-5; 9 bases are shared with TRBD2. The CDR3 has 15 amino acids. J lost 1 base, V lost 2 bases, and 5 bases had no gene match. The germline gives CDR1 GTSNPN, CDR2 SVGIG (reference sequence). The chain's CDR3 is CAWSSSGRLQETQYF. The CDR3, as DNA: TGTGCCTGGAGTTCCAGCGGGAGGCTCCAAGAGACCCAGTACTTC.

CDR3 in DNA: TGTGCCAGCAGTGGGCCCAGCAATCAGCCCCAGCATTTT. Translating gives CASSGPSNQPQHF. The chain joins TRBV2 to TRBJ1-5; no clear D gene. V lost 4 bases and J 1 base, leaving 5 bases between the germline ends. Looked up from germline, CDR1 is SNHLY and CDR2 is FYNNEI. The CDR3 spans 13 residues.

V gene TRBV3-1 (or the pseudogene TRBV3-2) combines with J gene TRBJ1-1; D unresolved. CDR3 length equals 14 residues. Trimming stripped 0 bases from V and 6 bases from J, with 11 bases between. Per germline, CDR1 LGHDT and CDR2 YNNKEL (reference sequence). CDR3 DNA sequence: TGTGCCAGCAGCCAAGATTCGGGGAGATCTGAAGCTTTCTTT. Encoded protein: CASSQDSGRSEAFF.

The J gene is TRBJ2-2, the V gene TRBV18, with D possibly TRBD1 on 6 matching bases. Germline V gene sequence: CDR1 KGHSH, CDR2 LQKENI. The CDR3 extends over 16 amino acids. Trimming took off 4 bases at V and 0 bases at J, with 12 bases between the two ends. CDR3 sequence (DNA): TGTGCCAGCTCACTAACAGGGTCAGCGAACACCGGGGAGCTGTTTTTT. Translating gives CASSLTGSANTGELFF.

This chain connects TRBV5-1 to TRBJ2-7; 10 bases agree with TRBD1. The germline gives CDR1 SGHRS, CDR2 YFSETQ. V lost 3 bases to trimming and J lost 6 bases; unmatched junction nucleotides: 6. This CDR3 is 14 amino acids long. The CDR3 DNA reads as TGCGCCAGCAGCTCGACAGGGGGCTCGATCGAGCAGTACTTC. Translating gives CASSSTGGSIEQYF.

J is TRBJ2-2 and V is TRBV11-2; 7 nucleotides align to TRBD2. J was trimmed by 7 bases and V by 5 bases; bases with no gene match: 7. The germline gives CDR1 SGHAT, CDR2 FQNNGV. CDR3 length: 14 residues. CDR3 residues: CASSGGDRGGELFF. In nucleotides, the CDR3 is TGTGCCAGCAGCGGGGGGGATCGCGGCGGGGAGCTGTTTTTT.

The V gene is TRBV6-6, the J gene TRBJ2-2; 7 bases align to TRBD1. This CDR3 is built from 15 residues. The V segment lost 4 bases and the J segment 6 bases; nucleotides outside the gene matches: 8. From germline, CDR1 is MNHNY and CDR2 SVGAGI (reference sequence). DNA for the CDR3: TGTGCCAGCAGTTCTGGACAGGAATTCTCCGGGGAGCTGTTTTTT. Translating it yields CASSSGQEFSGELFF.

The sample holds one count of this clone. V usage is TRBV29-1 and J usage is TRBJ2-5; TRBD1 aligns across 7 bases. The V and J ends lost 7 bases and 2 bases, in that order; junction bases with no gene match: 7. Germline V gives CDR1 SQVTM, CDR2 ANQGSEA. This CDR3 is built from 13 residues. CDR3 protein: CSGQGGGQETQYF. Written as DNA, the CDR3 is TGCAGCGGGCAAGGGGGCGGGCAAGAGACCCAGTACTTC.

The V and J genes are TRBV5-5 and TRBJ1-1; weak D call: TRBD1 (6 bases). From germline, CDR1 is SGHKS and CDR2 YYEKEE (reference sequence). The CDR3 runs 16 residues. V gave up 0 bases and J gave up 4 bases, with 16 bases separating them. This CDR3 reads CASSLEGTGYVTEAFF. The CDR3 bases are TGTGCCAGCAGCTTGGAAGGTACAGGGTATGTCACTGAAGCTTTCTTT.

In its sample, this clone was seen once. The V call is TRBV28, the J call TRBJ2-1, with D possibly being TRBD2 (6 bases). V dropped 3 bases and J dropped 7 bases, with 10 bases sitting between them. Germline lookup yields CDR1 MDHEN and CDR2 SYDVKM. The CDR3 has 13 residues. CDR3 protein: CASSLDYINEQFF. For the CDR3, the DNA is TGTGCCAGCAGTTTGGACTACATAAATGAGCAGTTCTTC.

This chain links TRBV19 with TRBJ1-1, with a tentative D call TRBD1 (6 bases). V lost 7 bases to trimming and J lost 1 base, with 10 bases between them. In germline, CDR1 is LNHDA, CDR2 SQIVND (reference sequence). The CDR3 runs 13 residues. DNA of the CDR3: TGTGCCAGTACCCTACAGGGGAACACTGAAGCTTTCTTT. Its protein is CASTLQGNTEAFF.

The rearrangement joins TRBV28 to TRBJ2-7; 7 bases are shared with TRBD2. Unmatched junction bases numbered 21, after V lost 10 bases and J lost 6 bases. Germline loops: CDR1 MDHEN, CDR2 SYDVKM. The CDR3 totals 16 residues. The CDR3 region is CATLSLSGTAIREQYF. The CDR3 nucleotides are TGTGCCACCCTCTCGCTGAGCGGGACCGCCATCCGCGAGCAGTACTTC.

The chain has TRBV19 and TRBJ2-7; maybe TRBD1 (6 bases). The CDR3 sequence is 14 residues long. V was cut by 2 bases and J by 7 bases, with 15 bases left in between. The germline V gene encodes CDR1 LNHDA and CDR2 SQIVND (reference sequence). The CDR3 loop is CASSISPTGHEQYF. The CDR3 coding sequence is TGTGCCAGTAGTATAAGCCCAACAGGGCATGAGCAGTACTTC.

The sample holds a few counts of this clone. V gene TRBV18 combines with J gene TRBJ2-1; 11 bases match TRBD2. This CDR3 region has 18 residues. CDR1 and CDR2 from the germline V gene are KGHSH and LQKENI. V was clipped by 4 bases and J by 10 bases; unmatched bases: 18. In nucleotides, the CDR3 is TGTGCCAGCTCACGCCGGGACAGGGACACTAGCGGGAGCTACGAGCAGTTCTTC. This translates into CASSRRDRDTSGSYEQFF.

A word on this clone: At one of its ends the junction is not consistent with the germline gene, which may arise from a read error. The J gene is TRBJ2-1, the V gene TRBV15; no clear D gene. Looked up from germline, CDR1 is LNHNV and CDR2 is YYDKDF (reference sequence). The CDR3 has 11 residues. CDR3 region: CATGSDNEQFF. Written as DNA, the CDR3 is TGTGCCACCGGCAGCGACAATGAGCAGTTCTTC.

This chain joins TRBV6-5 and TRBJ2-3; TRBD2 aligns across 7 bases. V lost 6 bases and J lost 6; bases outside the gene matches: 0. This CDR3 contains 11 residues. From germline, CDR1 is MNHEY and CDR2 SVGAGI. The CDR3 protein is CASRGGDTQYF. CDR3 DNA: TGTGCCAGCAGGGGGGGGGATACGCAGTATTTT.

This sequence joins TRBV3-1 (or the pseudogene TRBV3-2) and TRBJ1-2; no reliable D call. In germline, CDR1 is LGHDT, CDR2 YNNKEL (reference sequence). The CDR3 covers 13 residues. V lost 2 bases and J lost 6, with 10 bases in between. The CDR3 region has the DNA TGTGCCAGCAGCCAAAGGTCGGGGAATGGCTACACCTTC. Translating it yields CASSQRSGNGYTF.

The chain employs TRBV5-1 and TRBJ1-4, with a tentative D call TRBD1 (5 bases). This CDR3 contains 15 residues. Germline CDR1 is SGHRS and CDR2 is YFSETQ. Between the trimmed V and J ends, which lost 5 bases and 3 bases, there was a span of 14 bases. CDR3: CASSLSGGANEKLFF. Here the CDR3 DNA reads TGCGCCAGCAGTTTATCCGGGGGGGCTAATGAAAAACTGTTTTTT.

The rearrangement joins TRBV13 to TRBJ1-2; 9 bases are a match to TRBD1. After removal of 5 bases from V and 6 bases from J, the junction contained 7 bases not matched to a gene. Germline V gene sequence: CDR1 PRHDT, CDR2 FYEKMQ (reference sequence). CDR3 size: 14 residues. CDR3 nucleotide sequence: TGTGCCAGCAGCACCGGACAGGGGTGGGATGGCTACACCTTC. Translated, it gives CASSTGQGWDGYTF.

The rearrangement uses TRBV15 and TRBJ2-7; maybe TRBD1 (5 bases). The CDR3 contains 14 residues. Germline loops: CDR1 LNHNV, CDR2 YYDKDF (reference sequence). Trimming took 1 base from V and 2 from J, leaving 9 bases between them. In nucleotides, the CDR3 is TGTGCCACCAGCAGAGGCCAGGGCACCTACGAGCAGTACTTC. Translation gives CATSRGQGTYEQYF.

This sequence joins TRBV28 and TRBJ1-6; possible D gene TRBD1, 5 bases. The V gene's germline CDR1 is MDHEN and CDR2 SYDVKM. The V and J ends lost 2 bases and 7 bases respectively, with 12 bases between them. This CDR3 is built from 15 residues. The CDR3 loop is CASSLTTGQNSPLHF. In DNA, the CDR3 is TGTGCCAGCAGTTTAACCACAGGACAAAATTCACCCCTCCACTTT.

The J gene is TRBJ2-7, the V gene TRBV27; 8 bases line up with TRBD2. The CDR3 is 15 amino acids. Germline V gene sequence: CDR1 MNHEY, CDR2 SMNVEV (reference sequence). V lost 10 bases, J lost 1 base, and 12 bases stayed unmatched. The CDR3 bases are TGTGCCACCGGGAGGCCGGGACTAGTGTCCTACGAGCAGTACTTC. It specifies CATGRPGLVSYEQYF.

This clone was recorded only once. The rearrangement uses TRBV7-9 and TRBJ2-1, with 7 nucleotides matching TRBD2. V trimming: 1 base; J trimming: 8 bases; junction bases outside the gene matches: 5. Germline assignment: CDR1 SEHNR and CDR2 FQNEAQ (reference sequence). The CDR3 sequence is 14 residues long. CDR3 loop: CASSLGLAGDEQFF. The DNA of the CDR3 is TGTGCCAGCAGCTTAGGACTAGCAGGCGATGAGCAGTTCTTC. Variable domain in full (rest from reference TRBV7-9 and TRBJ2-1): DTGVSQNPRHKITKRGQNVTFRCDPISEHNRLYWYRQTLGQGPEFLTYFQNEAQLEKSRLLSDRFSAERPKGSFSTLEIQRTEQGDSAMYLCASSLGLAGDEQFFGPGTRLTVL.

V usage is TRBV7-9 and J usage is TRBJ2-1, with a weak D call TRBD2 (7 bases). V lost 6 bases to trimming and J lost 7 bases, with 13 bases between them. CDR3 length: 13 amino acids. Germline CDR1 is SEHNR and CDR2 is FQNEAQ (reference sequence). The chain's CDR3 is CASRRGAENEQFF. In DNA, the CDR3 is TGTGCCAGCAGACGGGGGGCCGAAAATGAGCAGTTCTTC.

This clone was seen more than once but under ten times. The V call is TRBV5-4, the J call TRBJ2-1, with D perhaps matching TRBD1 (6 bases). Germline V gene sequence: CDR1 SGHNT, CDR2 YYREEE (reference sequence). The CDR3 length is 17 residues. V was cut by 4 bases and J by 4 bases, with 21 bases left in between. The CDR3: CASSPLPRTAEYNEQFF. Written as DNA, the CDR3 is TGTGCCAGCAGCCCTCTACCAAGGACAGCAGAATACAATGAGCAGTTCTTC.

The rearrangement links TRBV27 to TRBJ2-4, with 11 bases matching TRBD1. Germline V lookup: CDR1 MNHEY, CDR2 SMNVEV (reference sequence). Trimming at V came to 5 bases and at J to 9 bases, leaving 9 bases not matched to a gene. The CDR3 is 15 residues long. The CDR3 DNA follows: TGTGCCAGCAGTGCCGGGACAGGGGGATTTGGCATTCAGTACTTC. It yields the protein CASSAGTGGFGIQYF.

The chain employs TRBV28 and TRBJ2-5; TRBD1 matches at 11 bases. CDR1 MDHEN and CDR2 SYDVKM come from the germline V gene. V lost 4 bases and J lost 5; bases outside the gene matches: 6. CDR3 size: 15 residues. DNA of the CDR3: TGTGCCAGCAGTTCCCCAGGGGACAGGGGGGAGACCCAGTACTTC. Amino acids: CASSSPGDRGETQYF.

V usage is TRBV6-6 and J usage is TRBJ2-2, with 7 bases matching TRBD1. The CDR3 has 14 residues. The J segment lost 2 bases and the V segment lost 5 bases, leaving 2 bases of the junction unmatched. Looked up from germline, CDR1 is MNHNY and CDR2 is SVGAGI (reference sequence). In DNA form, the CDR3 reads TGTGCCAGCAGTGGGACAGTCAACACCGGGGAGCTGTTTTTT. Translation gives CASSGTVNTGELFF.

The chain joins TRBV7-2 to TRBJ1-1, with D perhaps TRBD1 (6 bases). Trimming shortened V by 5 bases and J by 5 bases, and 15 bases separated the two germline ends. This CDR3 is 14 amino acids long. Germline V gives CDR1 SGHTA, CDR2 FQGNSA. The CDR3 DNA sequence: TGTGCCAGCAGCCCCACAGGGATGAGAACTGAAGCTTTCTTT. Its translation: CASSPTGMRTEAFF.

This sequence joins TRBV4-1 and TRBJ1-1, with unresolved D. Trimming removed 0 bases from V and 6 bases from J, with 17 bases in between. Per germline, CDR1 MGHRA and CDR2 YSYEKL. The CDR3 spans 16 residues. The CDR3 loop reads CASSQDPLRVYAEAFF. As DNA, the CDR3 is TGCGCCAGCAGCCAAGATCCCTTACGGGTCTACGCTGAAGCTTTCTTT.

The rearrangement uses TRBV6-5 and TRBJ1-4; tentatively, D is TRBD1 (5 bases). CDR1 is MNHEY and CDR2 is SVGAGI in the germline V gene. The germline V and J ends were trimmed by 4 bases and 0 bases, with 9 bases remaining between them. There are 15 residues in the CDR3. This CDR3 reads CASSSQGATNEKLFF. DNA of the CDR3: TGTGCCAGCAGTTCCCAGGGTGCAACTAATGAAAAACTGTTTTTT.